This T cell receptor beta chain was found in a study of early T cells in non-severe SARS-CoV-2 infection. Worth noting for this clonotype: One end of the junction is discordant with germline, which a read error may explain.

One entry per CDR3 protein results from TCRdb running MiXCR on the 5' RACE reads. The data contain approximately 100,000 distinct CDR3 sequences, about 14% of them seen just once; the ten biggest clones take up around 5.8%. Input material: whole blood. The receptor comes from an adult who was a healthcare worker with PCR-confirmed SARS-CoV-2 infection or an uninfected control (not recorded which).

CDR3 nucleotides: TGTGCCAGCAGCCAGCAGGACACTGAAACTTTCTTT. Translation gives CASSQQDTETFF. The V gene is TRBV3-1, the J gene TRBJ1-1; D is possibly TRBD1 (5 bases). In germline, CDR1 is LGHDT, CDR2 YNNKEL (reference sequence). This CDR3 is 12 amino acids long.